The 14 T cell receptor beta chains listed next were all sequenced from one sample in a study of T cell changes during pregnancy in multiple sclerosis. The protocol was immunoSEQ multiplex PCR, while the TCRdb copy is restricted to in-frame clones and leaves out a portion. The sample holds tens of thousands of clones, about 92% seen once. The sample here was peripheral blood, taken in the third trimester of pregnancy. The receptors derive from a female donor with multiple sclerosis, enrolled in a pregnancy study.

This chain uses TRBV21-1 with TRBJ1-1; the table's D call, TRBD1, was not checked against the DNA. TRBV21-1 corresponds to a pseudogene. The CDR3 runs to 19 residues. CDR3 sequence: CASRFIRQGPLFRATEAFF. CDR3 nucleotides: TGTGCCAGCAGATTTATCCGGCAGGGGCCCTTGTTTCGGGCCACTGAAGCTTTCTTT.

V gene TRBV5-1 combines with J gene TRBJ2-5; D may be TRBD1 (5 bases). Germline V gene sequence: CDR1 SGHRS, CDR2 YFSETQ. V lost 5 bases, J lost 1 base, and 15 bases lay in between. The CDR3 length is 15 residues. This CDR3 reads CASRGWIDSQETQYF. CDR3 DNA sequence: TGCGCCAGCAGGGGGTGGATCGACAGCCAAGAGACCCAGTACTTC.

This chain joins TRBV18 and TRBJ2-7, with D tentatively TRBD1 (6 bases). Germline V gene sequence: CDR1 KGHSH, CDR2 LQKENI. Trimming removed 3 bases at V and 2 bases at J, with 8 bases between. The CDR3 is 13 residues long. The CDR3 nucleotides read TGTGCCAGCTCACCCCGGGACACCTACGAGCAGTACTTC. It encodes CASSPRDTYEQYF.

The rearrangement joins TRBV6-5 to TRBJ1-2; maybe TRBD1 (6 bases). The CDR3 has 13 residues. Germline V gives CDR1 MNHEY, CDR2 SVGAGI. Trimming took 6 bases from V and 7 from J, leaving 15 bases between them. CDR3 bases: TGTGCCAGCAGCTCCTCAGGGGATATTGGCTACACCTTC. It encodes CASSSSGDIGYTF.

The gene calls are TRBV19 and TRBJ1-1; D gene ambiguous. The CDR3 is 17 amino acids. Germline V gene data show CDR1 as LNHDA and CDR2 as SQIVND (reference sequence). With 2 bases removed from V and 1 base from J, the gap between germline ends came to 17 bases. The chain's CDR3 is CASSILGLDNTNTEAFF. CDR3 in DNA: TGTGCCAGTAGTATACTTGGGCTCGATAACACGAACACTGAAGCTTTCTTT.

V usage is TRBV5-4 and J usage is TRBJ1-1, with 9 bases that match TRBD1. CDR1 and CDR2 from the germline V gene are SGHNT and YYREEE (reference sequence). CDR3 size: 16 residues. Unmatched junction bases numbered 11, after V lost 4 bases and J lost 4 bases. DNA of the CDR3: TGTGCCAGCAGCATAAACAGGGGGCAGGGTCGCACTGAAGCTTTCTTT. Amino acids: CASSINRGQGRTEAFF.

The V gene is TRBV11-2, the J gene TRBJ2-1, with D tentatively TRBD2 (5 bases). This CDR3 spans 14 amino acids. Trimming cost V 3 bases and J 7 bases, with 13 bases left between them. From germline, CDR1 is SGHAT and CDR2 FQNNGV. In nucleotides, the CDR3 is TGTGCCAGCAGCTTGGACTCCTCGTGGAATGAGCAGTTCTTC. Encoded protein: CASSLDSSWNEQFF. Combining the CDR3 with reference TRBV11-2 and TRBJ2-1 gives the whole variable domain EAGVAQSPRYKIIEKRQSVAFWCNPISGHATLYWYQQILGQGPKLLIQFQNNGVVDDSQLPKDRFSAERLKGVDSTLKIQPAKLEDSAVYLCASSLDSSWNEQFFGPGTRLTVL.

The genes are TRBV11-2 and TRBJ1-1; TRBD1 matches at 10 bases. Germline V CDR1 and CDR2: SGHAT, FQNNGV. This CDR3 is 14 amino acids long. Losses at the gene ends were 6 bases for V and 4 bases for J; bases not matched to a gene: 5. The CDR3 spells CASSQTGGGTEAFF. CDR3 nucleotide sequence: TGTGCCAGCAGTCAGACAGGGGGCGGCACTGAAGCTTTCTTT.

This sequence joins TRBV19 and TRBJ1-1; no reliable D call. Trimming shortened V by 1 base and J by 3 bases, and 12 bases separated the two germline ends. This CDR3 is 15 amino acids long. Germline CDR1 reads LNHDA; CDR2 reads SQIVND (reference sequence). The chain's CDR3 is CASSIVPGSDTEAFF. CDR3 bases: TGTGCCAGTAGTATAGTCCCGGGGTCGGACACTGAAGCTTTCTTT.

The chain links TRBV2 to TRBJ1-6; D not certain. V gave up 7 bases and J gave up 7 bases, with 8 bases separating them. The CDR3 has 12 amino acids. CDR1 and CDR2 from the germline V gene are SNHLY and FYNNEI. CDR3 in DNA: TGTGCCAGCACCCTCGGGAATTCACCCCTCCACTTT. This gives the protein CASTLGNSPLHF.

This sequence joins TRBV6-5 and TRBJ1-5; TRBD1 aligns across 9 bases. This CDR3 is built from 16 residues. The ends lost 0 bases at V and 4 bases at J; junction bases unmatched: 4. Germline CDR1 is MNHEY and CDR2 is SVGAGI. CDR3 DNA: TGTGCCAGCAGTTACTCAGGAGGACAGGGGAATCAGCCCCAGCATTTT. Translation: CASSYSGGQGNQPQHF.

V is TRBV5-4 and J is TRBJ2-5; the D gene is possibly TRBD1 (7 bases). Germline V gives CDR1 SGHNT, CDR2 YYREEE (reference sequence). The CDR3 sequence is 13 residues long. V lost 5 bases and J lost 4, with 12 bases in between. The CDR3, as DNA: TGTGCCAGCAGTCAGGGGGGATCAGAGACCCAGTACTTC. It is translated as CASSQGGSETQYF.

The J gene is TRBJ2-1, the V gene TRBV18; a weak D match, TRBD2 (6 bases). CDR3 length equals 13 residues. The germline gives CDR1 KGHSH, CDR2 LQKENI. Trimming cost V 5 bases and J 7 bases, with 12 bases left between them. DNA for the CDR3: TGTGCCAGCTCATCGTTGGGGGGAAATGAGCAGTTCTTC. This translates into CASSSLGGNEQFF.

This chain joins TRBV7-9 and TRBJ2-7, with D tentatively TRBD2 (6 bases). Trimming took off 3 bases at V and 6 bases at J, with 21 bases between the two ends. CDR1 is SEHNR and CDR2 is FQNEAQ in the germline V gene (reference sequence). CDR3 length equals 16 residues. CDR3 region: CASSFFAGPTLGEQYF. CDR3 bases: TGTGCCAGCAGCTTTTTCGCGGGACCCACCTTAGGCGAGCAGTACTTC.